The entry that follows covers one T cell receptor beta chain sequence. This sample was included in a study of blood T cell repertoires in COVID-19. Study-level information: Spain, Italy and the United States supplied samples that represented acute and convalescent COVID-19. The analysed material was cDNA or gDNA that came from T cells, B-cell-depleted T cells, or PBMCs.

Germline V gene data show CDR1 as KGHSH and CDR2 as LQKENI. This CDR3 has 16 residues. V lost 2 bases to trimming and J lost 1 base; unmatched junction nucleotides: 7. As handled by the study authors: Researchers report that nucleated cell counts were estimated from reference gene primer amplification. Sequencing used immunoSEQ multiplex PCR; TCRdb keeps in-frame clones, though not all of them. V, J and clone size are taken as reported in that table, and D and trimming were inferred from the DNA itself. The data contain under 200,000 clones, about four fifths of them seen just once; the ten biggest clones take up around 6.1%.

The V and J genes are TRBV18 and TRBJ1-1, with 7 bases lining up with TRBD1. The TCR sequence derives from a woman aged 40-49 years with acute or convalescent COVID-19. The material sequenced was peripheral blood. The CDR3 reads CASSPARTGANTEAFF. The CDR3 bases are TGTGCCAGCTCACCAGCAAGAACAGGGGCGAACACTGAAGCTTTCTTT.